Following are 12 T cell receptor beta chains from one sample sequenced in a study of T cell repertoires in cytomegalovirus infection. Each CDR3 protein is one row after TCRdb ran MiXCR on the reads. The sample includes about 890,000 distinct CDR3 sequences, approximately 32% of them seen just once. These receptors have no known antigen. Sequences were derived from cultured CD8+ T cells from PBMCs, sampled from culture after CMV antigen stimulation. These receptors all stem from a human donor in good health (CMV status not recorded). Some clones in this sample may be carry-over from other donors' samples.

This clonotype has more than one count but fewer than ten. The chain recombines TRBV6-5 with TRBJ2-1; 9 bases are shared with TRBD1. The V gene end was trimmed by 8 bases and the J gene end by 6 bases; junction bases not matched to a gene: 8. The CDR3 spans 14 residues. Germline loops: CDR1 MNHEY, CDR2 SVGAGI. The CDR3 bases are TGTGCCAGCCATCCGGGACAGGGATTCAATGAGCAGTTCTTC. Translating it yields CASHPGQGFNEQFF.

This clonotype has only one observation. One end of the junction varies from germline; a read error may be responsible. V gene TRBV12-3 or TRBV12-4 combines with J gene TRBJ1-2; no definite D call. This CDR3 spans 13 amino acids. CDR3 sequence reads: CANSFRHNYGYTF. CDR3 nucleotide sequence: TGTGCCAACAGTTTCCGACACAACTATGGCTACACCTTC.

The sample holds many counts of this clonotype. The chain couples TRBV6-1 to TRBJ2-7, with D uncertain. Trimming shortened V by 0 bases and J by 3 bases, and 6 bases separated the two germline ends. CDR3 length: 13 residues. Per germline, CDR1 MNHNS and CDR2 SASEGT. CDR3 sequence: CASSEAGRYEQYF. CDR3 bases: TGTGCCAGCAGTGAAGCAGGCCGCTACGAGCAGTACTTC.

For this clonotype: A junction end diverges from the germline sequence, so it may reflect a read error. V gene TRBV5-5 combines with J gene TRBJ1-2; D unresolved. The germline V gene has CDR1 SGHKS and CDR2 YYEKEE (reference sequence). The CDR3 has 14 residues. The CDR3 coding sequence is TGTGCCAGCAGCTTAGAAACGATCCCTTATGACTACACCTTC. Its translation: CASSLETIPYDYTF.

This clonotype was seen more than once but under ten times. This chain links TRBV4-1 with TRBJ2-1, with TRBD2 identical over 12 bases. Germline assignment: CDR1 MGHRA and CDR2 YSYEKL. After removal of 2 bases from V and 5 bases from J, the junction contained 4 bases not matched to a gene. The CDR3 covers 16 residues. This CDR3 reads CASSQPSGGADNEQFF. The CDR3 DNA reads TGCGCCAGCAGCCAACCTAGCGGGGGGGCAGACAATGAGCAGTTCTTC.

Of note for this clonotype: Just one base apart from a much larger clone, this may be a read error. The rearrangement uses TRBV7-8 and TRBJ1-3; D is unclear. CDR3 length: 12 residues. Trimming left V 4 bases short and J 5 bases short, with 6 bases between. Germline-derived CDR1 and CDR2 are SGHVS and FQNEAQ. This chain's CDR3 is CASSWDRNTIYF. The CDR3 DNA reads TGTGCCAGCAGCTGGGATAGAAACACCATATATTTT.

CDR3 in amino acids: CASSSSPGTSGVNEQFF. The CDR3 nucleotides read TGTGCCAGCAGCTCCAGTCCCGGGACTAGCGGGGTTAATGAGCAGTTCTTC. V is TRBV7-8 and J is TRBJ2-1; 13 nucleotides align to TRBD2. This CDR3 comprises 17 residues. J was trimmed by 7 bases and V by 4 bases; bases with no gene match: 10. CDR1 and CDR2 from the germline V gene are SGHVS and FQNEAQ.

The J gene is TRBJ2-3, the V gene TRBV28, with D possibly TRBD2 on 6 matching bases. Trimming pared 5 bases from V and 1 base from J, leaving 22 bases between. CDR3 length: 18 residues. Germline V lookup: CDR1 MDHEN, CDR2 SYDVKM. CDR3 DNA: TGTGCCAGCAGTCTAGAATCTATAAGCGGGCTACGCACAGATACGCAGTATTTT. It yields the protein CASSLESISGLRTDTQYF. Complete variable domain (other parts from reference TRBV28 and TRBJ2-3): DVKVTQSSRYLVKRTGEKVFLECVQDMDHENMFWYRQDPGLGLRLIYFSYDVKMKEKGDIPEGYSVSREKKERFSLILESASTNQTSMYLCASSLESISGLRTDTQYFGPGTRLTVL.

This chain uses TRBV7-9 with TRBJ2-5; D tentatively reads TRBD1 or TRBD2 (6 bases each). Germline CDR1 is SEHNR and CDR2 is FQNEAQ (reference sequence). This CDR3 contains 13 residues. V was shortened by 6 bases and J by 5 bases, with 13 bases between the two germline ends. The CDR3 reads CASRFGGQETQYF. The CDR3 region has the DNA TGTGCCAGCAGATTTGGGGGGCAGGAGACCCAGTACTTC.

Only one count was recorded for this clonotype. V gene TRBV6-5 combines with J gene TRBJ2-7, with D possibly matching TRBD1 (6 bases). The V end lost 10 bases, the J end lost 7 bases, and 17 bases lay between the germline ends. This CDR3 spans 12 amino acids. Germline loops: CDR1 MNHEY, CDR2 SVGAGI. Here the CDR3 DNA reads TGTGCCACCTCGACAGGCCTGGGGGAGCAGTACTTC. It encodes CATSTGLGEQYF.

This clonotype was detected only a few times. The chain combines TRBV11-3 with TRBJ2-2; 8 nucleotides align to TRBD1. The CDR3 contains 16 residues. The ends lost 1 base at V and 7 bases at J; junction bases unmatched: 8. Germline V gene lookup returns CDR1 SGHNT and CDR2 YENEEA. CDR3 loop: CASSLGGQGLDGELFF. The CDR3 coding sequence is TGTGCCAGCAGCTTAGGAGGACAGGGTCTGGACGGGGAGCTGTTTTTT.

The rearrangement uses TRBV28 and TRBJ2-2, with 7 bases aligning to TRBD1. Germline loops: CDR1 MDHEN, CDR2 SYDVKM. The junction had 6 bases not matched to a gene; V was cut back by 6 bases and J by 2 bases. This CDR3 has 15 amino acids. CDR3 DNA sequence: TGTGCCAGCAGCTGGGACAGCGGTAACACCGGGGAGCTGTTTTTT. As protein: CASSWDSGNTGELFF.